The next 29 T cell receptor beta chains were all read from a single sample in a study of CD8+CD57+ T cells in acquired aplastic anemia. CDR3 and TCR beta VDJ profiling relied on genomic DNA as the template. TCRdb reprocessed the reads via MiXCR and lists one record per CDR3 protein. Of around 290,000 distinct CDR3 sequences listed, about three fifths are singletons. The authors sequenced patients whose flow cytometry had shown CD8+CD57+ cell expansion. Material for sequencing was sorted CD4+, CD8+, or CD8+CD57+ T cells (not recorded which) from PBMCs. Receptor source: a human donor with aplastic anemia.

This clonotype was seen a few times. V gene TRBV7-8 combines with J gene TRBJ1-6; possibly TRBD1 for D (5 bases). The CDR3 contains 16 residues. V was clipped by 1 base and J by 6 bases, with 13 bases between them. CDR1 is SGHVS and CDR2 is FQNEAQ in the germline V gene. CDR3 region: CASSLVQGRGNSPLHF. CDR3 DNA sequence: TGTGCCAGCAGCTTAGTCCAGGGTAGAGGTAATTCACCCCTCCACTTT.

Many counts were recorded for this clonotype. The chain is built from TRBV7-3 and TRBJ2-1; 8 bases match TRBD1. Germline loops: CDR1 SGHTA, CDR2 FQGTGA. The CDR3 totals 15 residues. J gave up 5 bases and V 5 bases, and 8 bases lay outside the gene matches. CDR3: CASSEDRGQNNEQFF. The CDR3 nucleotides are TGTGCCAGCAGCGAAGACAGGGGTCAGAACAATGAGCAGTTCTTC.

Many counts were recorded for this clonotype. The gene calls are TRBV20-1 and TRBJ2-2; maybe TRBD2 (6 bases). Trimming shortened V by 2 bases and J by 5 bases, and 18 bases separated the two germline ends. Germline lookup yields CDR1 DFQATT and CDR2 SNEGSKA (reference sequence). The CDR3 totals 16 residues. CDR3 coding DNA: TGCAGTGCTAGACCCTCGAGGAGGGGAAAGACCGGGGAGCTGTTTTTT. Its translation: CSARPSRRGKTGELFF.

This clonotype was seen at least ten times. The chain couples TRBV5-6 to TRBJ2-4; no reliable D call. The V end was cut by 4 bases, the J end by 8 bases, with 13 bases between. This CDR3 spans 13 amino acids. Germline CDR1 and CDR2: SGHDT and YYEEEE. CDR3 loop: CASSAMGADIQYF. The CDR3 bases are TGTGCCAGCAGCGCCATGGGCGCAGACATTCAGTACTTC.

This rearrangement joins TRBV3-1 to TRBJ2-1; weak D call: TRBD2 (5 bases). Deletions cut 2 bases from V and 1 base from J, with 12 bases between. The CDR3 has 16 residues. Germline CDR1 is LGHDT and CDR2 is YNNKEL (reference sequence). In DNA, the CDR3 is TGTGCCAGCAGCCAAACAAGCGGACCTTCCTACAATGAGCAGTTCTTC. Translation: CASSQTSGPSYNEQFF.

The chain recombines TRBV9 with TRBJ1-6; D remains unclear. The CDR3 is 15 residues long. V lost 1 base to trimming and J lost 6 bases, with 11 bases between them. Germline values: CDR1 SGDLS, CDR2 YYNGEE. The chain's CDR3 is CASSVSGEPNSPLHF. Written as DNA, the CDR3 is TGTGCCAGCAGCGTATCTGGGGAACCTAATTCACCCCTCCACTTT. Supplemented by reference TRBV9 and TRBJ1-6, the full variable domain reads DSGVTQTPKHLITATGQRVTLRCSPRSGDLSVYWYQQSLDQGLQFLIQYYNGEERAKGNILERFSAQQFPDLHSELNLSSLELGDSALYFCASSVSGEPNSPLHFGNGTRLTVT.

Points on this clonotype: As the CDR3 is not closed by the conserved phenylalanine or tryptophan, this likely results from a read error. The rearrangement uses TRBV20-1 and TRBJ1-1; 11 bases align to TRBD1. CDR1 is DFQATT, CDR2 SNEGSKA, per germline (reference sequence). CDR3 length: 15 residues. J lost 2 bases, V lost 6 bases, and 8 bases had no gene match. CDR3 sequence: CSASGGQGVNTEAFL. The CDR3 DNA is TGCAGTGCCAGTGGGGGACAGGGGGTTAACACTGAAGCTTTCCTT.

This clonotype was recorded a few times. This sequence joins TRBV2 and TRBJ2-7, with 16 nucleotides matching TRBD2. The CDR3 has 14 residues. Germline CDR1 SNHLY, CDR2 FYNNEI. The V segment lost 11 bases and the J segment 5 bases; nucleotides outside the gene matches: 6. CDR3 loop: CASPGTSGRDEQYF. CDR3 nucleotide sequence: TGTGCCTCCCCCGGGACTAGCGGGAGGGACGAGCAGTACTTC.

The rearrangement joins TRBV7-9 to TRBJ2-1; perhaps TRBD1 as D (5 bases). V was pared by 7 bases and J by 6 bases, with 16 bases between. CDR3 size: 14 residues. The V gene's germline CDR1 is SEHNR and CDR2 FQNEAQ (reference sequence). The CDR3 sequence: CASNTPGLANEQFF. As DNA, the CDR3 is TGTGCCAGCAACACCCCAGGGCTTGCCAATGAGCAGTTCTTC.

Ten or more counts support this clonotype. The CDR3 region is CASSELPPGQGYEQYF. The CDR3 DNA follows: TGTGCCAGCAGTGAGTTACCACCGGGACAGGGCTACGAGCAGTACTTC. The chain combines TRBV2 with TRBJ2-7; 9 bases map to TRBD1. Germline V gene data show CDR1 as SNHLY and CDR2 as FYNNEI. After removal of 3 bases from V and 3 bases from J, the junction contained 9 bases not matched to a gene. The CDR3 is made up of 16 amino acids.

This clonotype was counted once. V and J are TRBV19 and TRBJ1-5; D call uncertain. CDR1 and CDR2 from the germline V gene are LNHDA and SQIVND (reference sequence). The CDR3 length is 14 residues. The V and J ends lost 0 bases and 3 bases respectively, with 6 bases between them. The CDR3 region has the DNA TGTGCCAGTAGTATAGAGAACATCAATCAGCCCCAGCATTTT. Translation gives CASSIENINQPQHF.

This chain connects TRBV7-9 to TRBJ2-1; 11 bases line up with TRBD2. The germline V gene encodes CDR1 SEHNR and CDR2 FQNEAQ (reference sequence). This CDR3 comprises 16 residues. Losses at the gene ends were 0 bases for V and 10 bases for J; bases not matched to a gene: 8. In DNA form, the CDR3 reads TGTGCCAGCAGCTTAGCGGGACTAGCGGAAGACTTGGAGCAGTTCTTC. Translating it yields CASSLAGLAEDLEQFF.

This clonotype was seen at least ten times. CDR3 amino acids: CASSGQTGTSGWGTDTQYF. The CDR3 nucleotides are TGTGCCAGCAGCGGGCAGACCGGGACTAGCGGGTGGGGCACAGATACGCAGTATTTT. The V call is TRBV7-9, the J call TRBJ2-3; 12 bases match TRBD2. After removal of 5 bases from V and 1 base from J, the junction contained 13 bases not matched to a gene. This CDR3 has 19 amino acids. CDR1 is SEHNR and CDR2 is FQNEAQ in the germline V gene (reference sequence). Full variable domain (remainder filled in from reference TRBV7-9 and TRBJ2-3): DTGVSQNPRHKITKRGQNVTFRCDPISEHNRLYWYRQTLGQGPEFLTYFQNEAQLEKSRLLSDRFSAERPKGSFSTLEIQRTEQGDSAMYLCASSGQTGTSGWGTDTQYFGPGTRLTVL.

This clonotype was recorded only once. V gene TRBV29-1 combines with J gene TRBJ1-5; D may be TRBD1 (6 bases). Germline CDR1 and CDR2: SQVTM and ANQGSEA. This CDR3 spans 15 amino acids. V gave up 2 bases and J gave up 6 bases, with 17 bases separating them. In DNA form, the CDR3 reads TGCAGCGTTGAAAGTGGCGGGGGGCGGCCTCAGCCCCAGCATTTT. Translating it yields CSVESGGGRPQPQHF. The whole variable domain, remainder taken from reference TRBV29-1 and TRBJ1-5, is SAVISQKPSRDICQRGTSLTIQCQVDSQVTMMFWYRQQPGQSLTLIATANQGSEATYESGFVIDKFPISRPNLTFSTLTVSNMSPEDSSIYLCSVESGGGRPQPQHFGDGTRLSIL.

The chain is built from TRBV20-1 and TRBJ1-1; D not resolved. CDR1 is DFQATT, CDR2 SNEGSKA, per germline (reference sequence). Trimming cost V 6 bases and J 1 base, with 9 bases left between them. The CDR3 has 12 residues. The CDR3 reads CSAPKENTEAFF. CDR3 sequence (DNA): TGCAGTGCCCCCAAAGAGAACACTGAAGCTTTCTTT.

This clonotype appeared many times. Written as DNA, the CDR3 is TGCAGTGCTACTCCTAGCGGGGGGGTCACAGATACGCAGTATTTT. It codes for CSATPSGGVTDTQYF. V and J are TRBV20-1 and TRBJ2-3; TRBD2 matches at 12 bases. This CDR3 has 15 residues. With V trimmed by 4 bases and J by 2 bases, 4 bases remained unmatched. Germline CDR1 DFQATT, CDR2 SNEGSKA (reference sequence).

The chain recombines TRBV10-2 with TRBJ2-1, with TRBD2 identical over 9 bases. V shed 6 bases and J 9 bases; nucleotides not matched to a gene: 18. The CDR3 spans 17 residues. The germline V gene has CDR1 WSHSY and CDR2 SAAADI. CDR3 DNA sequence: TGCGCCAGCAGACGGACTAGCGTTGCACCCGATTTAACTGAGCAGTTCTTC. Translated, it gives CASRRTSVAPDLTEQFF.

This clonotype was counted ten times or more. The CDR3: CASSFGGTANTGELFF. For the CDR3, the DNA is TGCGCCAGCAGCTTCGGGGGGACAGCGAACACCGGGGAGCTGTTTTTT. The J gene is TRBJ2-2, the V gene TRBV5-1; D is possibly TRBD1 or TRBD2 (7 bases each). The CDR3 totals 16 residues. CDR1 SGHRS and CDR2 YFSETQ come from the germline V gene. Trimming left V 2 bases short and J 0 bases short, with 11 bases between. Full variable domain (remainder filled in from reference TRBV5-1 and TRBJ2-2): KAGVTQTPRYLIKTRGQQVTLSCSPISGHRSVSWYQQTPGQGLQFLFEYFSETQRNKGNFPGRFSGRQFSNSRSEMNVSTLELGDSALYLCASSFGGTANTGELFFGEGSRLTVL.

The gene calls are TRBV10-1 and TRBJ1-2; possible D gene TRBD1, 6 bases. The V end lost 4 bases, the J end lost 7 bases, and 13 bases lay between the germline ends. The CDR3 length is 13 residues. In germline, CDR1 is WNHNN, CDR2 SYGVQD (reference sequence). The CDR3 region is CASSAGQISGYTF. The CDR3 nucleotides are TGCGCCAGCAGTGCTGGACAGATCAGTGGCTACACCTTC.

At least ten counts were recorded for this clonotype. The chain couples TRBV2 to TRBJ2-2; D ambiguous. The CDR3 runs to 13 residues. Deletions cut 5 bases from V and 5 bases from J, with 9 bases between. CDR1 and CDR2 (germline): SNHLY, FYNNEI. This chain's CDR3 is CASSRLGTGELFF. The CDR3 DNA reads as TGTGCCAGCAGTCGACTCGGGACCGGGGAGCTGTTTTTT.

The chain is built from TRBV25-1 and TRBJ2-6, with TRBD2 matching 14 bases. This CDR3 spans 18 amino acids. V gave up 4 bases and J gave up 4 bases; unmatched junction bases: 6. Germline CDR1 and CDR2: MGHDK and SYGVNS. In nucleotides, the CDR3 is TGTGCCAGCAGTGGGGGACTAGCGGGAGTCCTCGGGGCCAACGTCCTGACTTTC. Protein sequence: CASSGGLAGVLGANVLTF.

This clonotype was observed many times. The chain joins TRBV5-1 to TRBJ2-3; 7 positions match TRBD1. CDR1 and CDR2 from the germline V gene are SGHRS and YFSETQ. The CDR3 covers 15 residues. V was clipped by 7 bases and J by 1 base; unmatched bases: 9. The CDR3 nucleotides read TGCGCCAGCCACCAACAGGGGTCGGGCACAGATACGCAGTATTTT. Amino acid sequence: CASHQQGSGTDTQYF.

The chain has TRBV2 and TRBJ1-1; D might be TRBD1 (5 bases). The CDR3 is made up of 12 amino acids. Trimming pared 6 bases from V and 10 bases from J, leaving 15 bases between. Per germline, CDR1 SNHLY and CDR2 FYNNEI. In DNA, the CDR3 is TGTGCCAGCAGGGGGGACGGCCCAGGAGCTTTCTTT. It encodes CASRGDGPGAFF.

At least ten counts were recorded for this clonotype. The rearrangement uses TRBV6-6 and TRBJ2-2; 7 bases fit TRBD2. The CDR3 loop spans 18 amino acids. J gave up 4 bases and V 0 bases, and 11 bases lay outside the gene matches. Per the germline V gene, CDR1 is MNHNY and CDR2 is SVGAGI (reference sequence). Here the CDR3 reads CASSYSVGGSRSTGELFF. Written as DNA, the CDR3 is TGTGCCAGCAGTTACTCGGTAGGCGGGAGTAGGAGCACCGGGGAGCTGTTTTTT.

V and J are TRBV2 and TRBJ1-2; D remains unclear. The germline V and J ends were trimmed by 7 bases and 4 bases, with 16 bases remaining between them. The CDR3 extends over 14 amino acids. CDR1 is SNHLY and CDR2 is FYNNEI in the germline V gene. The CDR3 DNA is TGTGCCAGCAAGAACCCTACGGATTTCTATGGCTACACCTTC. Translating gives CASKNPTDFYGYTF.

The J gene is TRBJ2-3, the V gene TRBV20-1; the match to TRBD2 covers 7 bases. The CDR3 has 15 amino acids. After removal of 0 bases from V and 5 bases from J, the junction contained 8 bases not matched to a gene. Germline V lookup: CDR1 DFQATT, CDR2 SNEGSKA (reference sequence). The CDR3 DNA is TGCAGTGCTAGAGATGCGGGGGTCGGCGGAGATACGCAGTATTTT. Its protein product is CSARDAGVGGDTQYF.

A few counts support this clonotype. A much larger clone is a single base away; this may be a read error. Given the absence of the conserved phenylalanine or tryptophan at the CDR3 end, a read error is likely. The gene calls are TRBV9 and TRBJ2-1, with 7 nucleotides matching TRBD2. Germline V gene data show CDR1 as SGDLS and CDR2 as YYNGEE. J gave up 1 base and V 0 bases, and 1 base lay outside the gene matches. The CDR3 extends over 15 amino acids. CDR3 DNA sequence: TGTGCCAGCAGCGTAGCGGGGGGATCCTACAATGAGCAGTTCCTC. This codes for CASSVAGGSYNEQFL.

There are a few counts of this clonotype. The V gene is TRBV25-1, the J gene TRBJ1-1, with a tentative D call TRBD1 (6 bases). Trimming took off 2 bases at V and 11 bases at J, with 15 bases between the two ends. CDR3 length: 13 amino acids. CDR1 is MGHDK and CDR2 is SYGVNS in the germline V gene. This CDR3 reads CASSEMGGGRAFF. CDR3 coding DNA: TGTGCCAGCAGTGAAATGGGAGGGGGAAGGGCTTTCTTT.

This clonotype was seen ten or more times. V is TRBV5-1 and J is TRBJ1-2; 8 nucleotides match TRBD1. CDR1 and CDR2 from the germline V gene are SGHRS and YFSETQ. The CDR3 contains 20 residues. After removal of 0 bases from V and 1 base from J, the junction contained 17 bases not matched to a gene. The CDR3 sequence is CASSLAPRQGLSGVNYGYTF. The CDR3 DNA reads as TGCGCCAGCAGCTTGGCCCCCAGACAGGGGTTGAGCGGGGTTAACTATGGCTACACCTTC.